This entry lists 23 T cell receptor beta chains sequenced from one sample in a study of early stage breast cancer tumors. Clones were sequenced by immunoSEQ multiplex PCR, and TCRdb holds only the in-frame ones, with some missing. The sample shows more than 60,000 clones, around 85% of them seen only once. The sequenced sample consisted of blood. The receptors shown here come from a person in their sixties with breast cancer.

The chain has TRBV5-6 and TRBJ2-1; tentative D call: TRBD2 (6 bases). Germline-derived CDR1 and CDR2 are SGHDT and YYEEEE. The CDR3 spans 16 residues. V gave up 0 bases and J gave up 9 bases, with 19 bases separating them. The CDR3 spells CASSLVGGKAKAEQFF. CDR3 bases: TGTGCCAGCAGCTTGGTTGGCGGGAAAGCGAAGGCTGAGCAGTTCTTC. The variable domain in full, completed from reference TRBV5-6 and TRBJ2-1, reads DAGVTQSPTHLIKTRGQQVTLRCSPKSGHDTVSWYQQALGQGPQFIFQYYEEEERQRGNFPDRFSGHQFPNYSSELNVNALLLGDSALYLCASSLVGGKAKAEQFFGPGTRLTVL.

The chain employs TRBV6-1 and TRBJ1-3; D not resolved. The CDR3 runs to 13 residues. Germline CDR1 and CDR2: MNHNS and SASEGT. V was shortened by 6 bases and J by 1 base, with 7 bases between the two germline ends. The CDR3 DNA reads TGTGCCAGCAGGGTAACTTCTGGAAACACCATATATTTT. It is translated as CASRVTSGNTIYF.

Ten or more counts support this clone. This chain links TRBV29-1 with TRBJ1-2; TRBD1 is a possible D gene (6 bases). CDR3 length: 13 residues. Looked up from germline, CDR1 is SQVTM and CDR2 is ANQGSEA. This CDR3 reads CSIAQDSQGGYTF. The DNA of the CDR3 is TGCTCAATTGCCCAGGACAGTCAAGGGGGCTACACCTTC.

The chain uses TRBV10-2 and TRBJ1-5, with a weak D call TRBD1 (5 bases). CDR3 length: 14 amino acids. From germline, CDR1 is WSHSY and CDR2 SAAADI. With 0 bases removed from V and 7 bases from J, the gap between germline ends came to 10 bases. CDR3 amino acids: CASSESGGKQPQHF. In DNA form, the CDR3 reads TGCGCCAGCAGTGAGTCTGGGGGAAAACAGCCCCAGCATTTT.

The chain recombines TRBV27 with TRBJ1-4; no reliable D call. Trimming left V 3 bases short and J 4 bases short, with 9 bases between. This CDR3 has 14 amino acids. Germline V gene lookup returns CDR1 MNHEY and CDR2 SMNVEV (reference sequence). The chain's CDR3 is CASSFTHLNEKLFF. As DNA, the CDR3 is TGTGCCAGCAGTTTTACCCACCTTAATGAAAAACTGTTTTTT.

This chain uses TRBV29-1 with TRBJ2-2; D possibly corresponds to TRBD2 (6 bases). This CDR3 spans 14 amino acids. The V end lost 4 bases, the J end lost 8 bases, and 17 bases lay between the germline ends. Germline assignment: CDR1 SQVTM and CDR2 ANQGSEA. The DNA of the CDR3 is TGCAGCGTTGGGATCCTTAAGGGAGGTGGGGAGCTGTTTTTT. Residues: CSVGILKGGGELFF.

The chain recombines TRBV9 with TRBJ2-3, with D possibly matching TRBD1 (8 bases). Trimming stripped 1 base from V and 4 bases from J, with 10 bases between. Germline V lookup: CDR1 SGDLS, CDR2 YYNGEE. The CDR3 spans 14 residues. The DNA for the CDR3 is TGTGCCAGCAGCGTAACAGGGGGGGCAGATACGCAGTATTTT. Translating it yields CASSVTGGADTQYF.

The chain uses TRBV15 and TRBJ2-1; 14 bases match TRBD2. Per the germline V gene, CDR1 is LNHNV and CDR2 is YYDKDF (reference sequence). This CDR3 has 17 residues. With 1 base clipped from V and 10 bases from J, the junction kept 9 bases outside the gene matches. Here the CDR3 reads CATSRVERTSGRREQFF. In DNA, the CDR3 is TGTGCCACCAGCAGAGTGGAAAGGACTAGCGGGAGGAGGGAGCAGTTCTTC.

The rearrangement uses TRBV27 and TRBJ2-6; D is ambiguous. The CDR3 is made up of 15 amino acids. The germline gives CDR1 MNHEY, CDR2 SMNVEV (reference sequence). The V end was cut by 6 bases, the J end by 0 bases, with 9 bases between. CDR3 sequence: CASSPYTSGANVLTF. CDR3 nucleotides: TGTGCCAGCAGCCCCTACACCTCTGGGGCCAACGTCCTGACTTTC.

The J gene is TRBJ2-1, the V gene TRBV29-1; 11 nucleotides agree with TRBD2. The germline CDR1 and CDR2 sequences are SQVTM and ANQGSEA. The CDR3 spans 14 residues. J was trimmed by 6 bases and V by 4 bases; bases with no gene match: 5. The CDR3 nucleotides are TGCAGCGTTGGGCTAGCGGGAGGAACCAATGAGCAGTTCTTC. Translated: CSVGLAGGTNEQFF.

The V call is TRBV11-3, the J call TRBJ2-1; unclear D gene. The CDR3 has 13 amino acids. Germline V lookup: CDR1 SGHNT, CDR2 YENEEA. V lost 5 bases to trimming and J lost 7 bases, with 12 bases between them. The CDR3 DNA reads TGTGCCAGCAGCCCGGATAGCCTGAATGAGCAGTTCTTC. Protein: CASSPDSLNEQFF.

V is TRBV18 and J is TRBJ2-7; TRBD2 might be the D (6 bases). Germline V lookup: CDR1 KGHSH, CDR2 LQKENI. V lost 3 bases and J lost 5, with 26 bases in between. This CDR3 is built from 18 residues. CDR3 residues: CASSPLGQRLGGIHEQYF. CDR3 in DNA: TGTGCCAGCTCACCCCTAGGCCAACGGCTGGGAGGTATCCACGAGCAGTACTTC.

The chain combines TRBV9 with TRBJ2-1; D perhaps matches TRBD2 (6 bases). Germline V gene sequence: CDR1 SGDLS, CDR2 YYNGEE. V was pared by 3 bases and J by 8 bases, with 12 bases between. CDR3 length: 13 residues. CDR3: CASSAAPGDEQFF. CDR3 nucleotides: TGTGCCAGCAGCGCCGCCCCGGGGGATGAGCAGTTCTTC.

This rearrangement joins TRBV21-1 to TRBJ2-2; TRBD1, as called in the table, went unchecked against the DNA. TRBV21-1 is designated a pseudogene. The CDR3 loop spans 15 amino acids. CDR3 coding DNA: TGTGCCCTATCGAGGGGGACAGGGGGCACCGGGGAGCTGTTTTTT. It codes for CALSRGTGGTGELFF.

This chain uses TRBV10-3 with TRBJ1-6; D unresolved. CDR1 ENHRY and CDR2 SYGVKD come from the germline V gene. V was cut by 0 bases and J by 8 bases, with 11 bases left in between. This CDR3 has 15 amino acids. This chain's CDR3 is CAISESRGGDSPLHF. CDR3 nucleotides: TGTGCCATCAGTGAGTCTCGAGGCGGAGATTCACCCCTCCACTTT.

J is TRBJ2-5 and V is TRBV28; D gene ambiguous. Per germline, CDR1 MDHEN and CDR2 SYDVKM. V lost 6 bases to trimming and J lost 7 bases, with 12 bases between them. This CDR3 spans 12 amino acids. The CDR3 DNA sequence: TGTGCCAGCAGAAAAAGCACGGGGACCCAGTACTTC. Residues: CASRKSTGTQYF.

This chain uses TRBV6-6 with TRBJ1-1, with unresolved D. This CDR3 comprises 14 residues. Looked up from germline, CDR1 is MNHNY and CDR2 is SVGAGI (reference sequence). Trimming took off 6 bases at V and 0 bases at J, with 11 bases between the two ends. CDR3 in amino acids: CASRWVDMNTEAFF. The CDR3 DNA sequence: TGTGCCAGCAGGTGGGTCGATATGAACACTGAAGCTTTCTTT.

The V and J genes are TRBV28 and TRBJ1-5, with no clear D. Trimming pared 3 bases from V and 6 bases from J, leaving 3 bases between. Looked up from germline, CDR1 is MDHEN and CDR2 is SYDVKM. The CDR3 sequence is 11 residues long. The DNA of the CDR3 is TGTGCCAGCAGTTTGGGTCAGCCCCAGCATTTT. It codes for CASSLGQPQHF.

This chain connects TRBV4-3 to TRBJ2-5; TRBD2 agrees at 11 bases. Trimming cost V 3 bases and J 1 base; bases outside gene matches: 1. CDR3 length: 15 amino acids. CDR1 and CDR2 (germline): LGHNA, YSLEER. The CDR3 DNA reads as TGCGCCAGCAGCCATGGGACTAGCGGCCAAGAGACCCAGTACTTC. Its translation is CASSHGTSGQETQYF.

The genes are TRBV7-2 and TRBJ2-3; no firm D call. Between the trimmed V and J ends, which lost 4 bases and 7 bases, there was a span of 6 bases. CDR1 and CDR2 (germline): SGHTA, FQGNSA. The CDR3 consists of 11 residues. CDR3 sequence: CASSSQYTQYF. Here the CDR3 DNA reads TGTGCCAGCAGCTCCCAGTATACGCAGTATTTT.

This clone was recorded a few times. The chain is built from TRBV19 and TRBJ1-1; TRBD1 might be the D (6 bases). The CDR3 extends over 13 amino acids. From germline, CDR1 is LNHDA and CDR2 SQIVND (reference sequence). Trimming shortened V by 7 bases and J by 5 bases, and 14 bases separated the two germline ends. CDR3 sequence reads: CASMRDRRTEAFF. CDR3 nucleotide sequence: TGTGCCAGTATGAGAGACAGGAGGACTGAAGCTTTCTTT.

This clone has only a few counts. A read error may account for a junction end that differs from germline. This chain connects TRBV15 to TRBJ2-5, with 13 positions matching TRBD2. Per germline, CDR1 LNHNV and CDR2 YYDKDF (reference sequence). This CDR3 comprises 14 residues. CDR3 region: CATSTRTSGSPSDF. CDR3 sequence (DNA): TGTGCCACCAGCACTAGGACTAGCGGGAGCCCATCGGACTTC.

This clone was counted only a few times. V gene TRBV30 combines with J gene TRBJ1-2; D is unresolved. This CDR3 has 13 amino acids. V was trimmed by 4 bases and J by 0 bases, leaving 9 bases between them. From germline, CDR1 is GTSNPN and CDR2 SVGIG (reference sequence). The CDR3 loop reads CAWTRAANYGYTF. The DNA for the CDR3 is TGTGCCTGGACGAGGGCAGCTAACTATGGCTACACCTTC.